Following are 9 T cell receptor beta chains from one sample sequenced in a study of blood T cell repertoires in COVID-19. Clones were read by immunoSEQ multiplex PCR, and TCRdb kept only the in-frame ones, dropping some. The sample records over 150,000 clones, approximately 88% being singletons. The sequencing sample was made of peripheral blood. Receptor source: a woman in her sixties or seventies with acute or convalescent COVID-19.

CDR3 loop: CASSPKISGTEAFF. CDR3 coding DNA: TGTGCCAGCAGTCCCAAGATATCGGGCACTGAAGCTTTCTTT. The gene calls are TRBV6-5 and TRBJ1-1; D unresolved. The V end was cut by 5 bases, the J end by 4 bases, with 14 bases between. This CDR3 region has 14 residues. Germline V gene lookup returns CDR1 MNHEY and CDR2 SVGAGI.

The gene calls are TRBV5-6 and TRBJ2-7, with 10 bases aligning to TRBD1. Trimming took 0 bases from V and 5 from J; bases not matched to a gene: 2. The CDR3 is made up of 14 amino acids. Per the germline V gene, CDR1 is SGHDT and CDR2 is YYEEEE. The CDR3 bases are TGTGCCAGCAGCTTGGGACAGGGGGCCCACGAGCAGTACTTC. Protein sequence: CASSLGQGAHEQYF. The variable domain in full, with the rest retrieved from reference TRBV5-6 and TRBJ2-7, is DAGVTQSPTHLIKTRGQQVTLRCSPKSGHDTVSWYQQALGQGPQFIFQYYEEEERQRGNFPDRFSGHQFPNYSSELNVNALLLGDSALYLCASSLGQGAHEQYFGPGTRLTVT.

The J gene is TRBJ1-2, the V gene TRBV24-1; TRBD1 agrees at 7 bases. Losses at the gene ends were 6 bases for V and 6 bases for J; bases not matched to a gene: 3. The germline gives CDR1 KGHDR, CDR2 SFDVKD. CDR3 size: 12 residues. The CDR3 DNA sequence: TGTGCCACCAGTCTAGGGGGCAATGGCTACACCTTC. Protein product: CATSLGGNGYTF.

The chain has TRBV5-6 and TRBJ1-2; D call uncertain. In germline, CDR1 is SGHDT, CDR2 YYEEEE. The CDR3 is 14 residues long. Trimming pared 0 bases from V and 5 bases from J, leaving 11 bases between. In DNA, the CDR3 is TGTGCCAGCAGCTTGGTTGGAGGGAGATATGGCTACACCTTC. The encoded protein is CASSLVGGRYGYTF.

The DNA of the CDR3 is TGTGCCAGCTCACCAGGGAGACAGGGGGCATACGAGCAGTACTTC. Protein sequence: CASSPGRQGAYEQYF. The genes are TRBV18 and TRBJ2-7, with TRBD1 identical over 10 bases. Germline CDR1 and CDR2: KGHSH and LQKENI. V gave up 2 bases and J gave up 4 bases; unmatched junction bases: 5. CDR3 length: 15 residues.

The chain uses TRBV4-1 and TRBJ1-3, with no clear D. The V end lost 0 bases, the J end lost 4 bases, and 7 bases lay between the germline ends. The CDR3 is 14 amino acids. Germline values: CDR1 MGHRA, CDR2 YSYEKL. The CDR3 spells CASSQDPGGNTIYF. Here the CDR3 DNA reads TGCGCCAGCAGCCAAGACCCGGGAGGAAACACCATATATTTT.

The chain recombines TRBV25-1 with TRBJ2-2, with a weak D call TRBD2 (5 bases). Germline V CDR1 and CDR2: MGHDK, SYGVNS. The CDR3 loop spans 18 amino acids. Trimming removed 0 bases at V and 5 bases at J, with 19 bases between. DNA of the CDR3: TGTGCCAGCAGTGAATACTCCTCGGGGATAAGAATGACCGGGGAGCTGTTTTTT. This sequence encodes CASSEYSSGIRMTGELFF.

Turning to this clone: Other DNA sequences in this specimen translate into the identical CDR3. The chain has TRBV6-5 and TRBJ1-1; weak D call: TRBD1 (6 bases). V was cut by 0 bases and J by 4 bases, with 9 bases left in between. Germline CDR1 reads MNHEY; CDR2 reads SVGAGI. The CDR3 is 14 amino acids. CDR3 DNA sequence: TGTGCCAGCAGTTACTCGAGAGGGGGCACTGAAGCTTTCTTT. Translation gives CASSYSRGGTEAFF.

This clone showed up just once. This sequence joins TRBV7-9 and TRBJ1-2; unclear D gene. The CDR3 totals 15 residues. Deletions cut 5 bases from V and 8 bases from J, with 21 bases between. Looked up from germline, CDR1 is SEHNR and CDR2 is FQNEAQ (reference sequence). Here the CDR3 reads CASSPPSSSLRGYTF. In DNA form, the CDR3 reads TGTGCCAGCAGCCCCCCCTCCAGCAGCCTGAGGGGCTACACCTTC.